Below, one TCR beta chain is given with its context. Its antigen is unknown. The sample belongs to a study of cytomegalovirus exposure and HLA in healthy donors. The PCR ran on 60 Vbeta and 13 Jbeta primers. Repertoires were generated with immunoSEQ multiplex PCR, while TCRdb's copy carries only in-frame clones and drops some. The sample includes fewer than 120,000 clones, over 65% of them seen just once. Study results and caveats: The likely explanation for a cluster of highly shared sequence variants was sequencing artifact. In vitro assays verified that three CMV-associated chains recognized CMV antigens specifically. In a later analysis, a genetic analysis reported fewer productive-TCR N-insertions in an Asian-associated ancestry cluster than the cohort average.

Healthy individuals who donated bone marrow served as the donors. The CDR3 length is 18 residues. Trimming took 5 bases from V and 1 from J; bases not matched to a gene: 7. Germline V gene data show CDR1 as SGHTA and CDR2 as FQGNSA. This chain links TRBV7-2 with TRBJ2-2, with TRBD2 matching 13 bases. The TCR originated in a young man in good health and CMV-seropositive. Input material: PBMCs. The CDR3 reads CASSQRLAGGRNTGELFF. CDR3 DNA: TGTGCCAGCAGCCAGAGACTAGCGGGGGGCCGGAACACCGGGGAGCTGTTTTTT.